One sample yielded the 15 T cell receptor beta chains listed below, sequenced in a study of identical twins. One entry per CDR3 protein, called by TCRdb with MiXCR from the 5' RACE reads. The repertoire holds roughly 770,000 distinct CDR3 sequences, with over 15% as singletons. These same records also appear under a second study, on T cells expressing NK-cell markers.

Specimen: PBMCs. The receptor source for this set is a woman aged 18-29 years in good health.

The sample holds a few counts of this clonotype. This rearrangement joins TRBV5-1 to TRBJ2-1; D may correspond to TRBD1 or TRBD2 (5 bases each). The V gene lost 4 bases and the J gene lost 8 bases, with 16 bases spanning the gap. Germline V gene data show CDR1 as SGHRS and CDR2 as YFSETQ. There are 14 residues in the CDR3. CDR3 region: CASSVGTIRDEQFF. The DNA for the CDR3 is TGCGCCAGCAGCGTTGGGACCATTCGGGATGAGCAGTTCTTC.

CDR3 protein: CASYWGTSGNNEQFF. The CDR3 DNA follows: TGTGCCAGCTACTGGGGGACTAGCGGAAACAATGAGCAGTTCTTC. This chain links TRBV6-1 with TRBJ2-1; 11 bases map to TRBD2. Germline V gives CDR1 MNHNS, CDR2 SASEGT. J was trimmed by 5 bases and V by 8 bases; bases with no gene match: 8. The CDR3 consists of 15 residues.

CDR3 loop: CASSYPGSGYTF. In DNA form, the CDR3 reads TGTGCCAGCAGTTACCCGGGATCTGGCTACACCTTC. This chain links TRBV6-5 with TRBJ1-2; D not certain. The CDR3 totals 12 residues. Germline V CDR1 and CDR2: MNHEY, SVGAGI. V lost 2 bases, J lost 7 bases, and 8 bases lay in between.

This chain links TRBV20-1 with TRBJ1-3; D call uncertain. Germline CDR1 and CDR2: DFQATT and SNEGSKA (reference sequence). The germline V and J ends were trimmed by 5 bases and 5 bases, with 19 bases remaining between them. CDR3 length: 15 amino acids. Here the CDR3 DNA reads TGCAGTGCTCGATCGACGGACCTGTTCCGAAACACCATATATTTT. It specifies CSARSTDLFRNTIYF.

The genes are TRBV12-3 or TRBV12-4 and TRBJ2-3; 7 bases are a match to TRBD2. After removal of 3 bases from V and 6 bases from J, the junction contained 6 bases not matched to a gene. The length of the CDR3 is 14 residues. As DNA, the CDR3 is TGTGCCAGCAGTTTCGCGGGGGTGAGTGATACGCAGTATTTT. Its protein product is CASSFAGVSDTQYF.

This clonotype was recorded a few times. The genes are TRBV6-2 or TRBV6-3 and TRBJ1-1; D remains ambiguous. The germline V gene has CDR1 MNHEY and CDR2 SVGEGT. Trimming shortened V by 4 bases and J by 3 bases, and 18 bases separated the two germline ends. The CDR3 length is 16 residues. The CDR3 loop reads CASSSGEQRGYTEAFF. CDR3 nucleotides: TGTGCCAGCAGTTCTGGAGAACAGCGGGGATACACTGAAGCTTTCTTT.

This clonotype turned up a few times. This rearrangement joins TRBV10-3 to TRBJ2-7, with 10 nucleotides matching TRBD1. The germline CDR1 and CDR2 sequences are ENHRY and SYGVKD. This CDR3 spans 15 amino acids. The junction had 6 bases not matched to a gene; V was cut back by 3 bases and J by 4 bases. The CDR3 region is CAISEPGQGMYEQYF. The CDR3 DNA is TGTGCCATCAGTGAACCGGGACAGGGGATGTACGAGCAGTACTTC.

This clonotype was observed a few times. The gene calls are TRBV9 and TRBJ2-7; D is uncertain. This CDR3 contains 14 residues. The V end lost 0 bases, the J end lost 4 bases, and 11 bases lay between the germline ends. Germline V gives CDR1 SGDLS, CDR2 YYNGEE. The CDR3 bases are TGTGCCAGCAGCGTAGGTTCCCGCCCTTACGAGCAGTACTTC. As protein: CASSVGSRPYEQYF.

The chain is built from TRBV12-3 or TRBV12-4 and TRBJ1-1, with 8 bases matching TRBD1. CDR3 length: 13 amino acids. V trimming: 6 bases; J trimming: 6 bases; junction bases outside the gene matches: 6. CDR3 sequence (DNA): TGTGCCAGCAGGGACAGGGCTAGCGCTGAAGCTTTCTTT. This codes for CASRDRASAEAFF.

The sample holds a few counts of this clonotype. The rearrangement uses TRBV12-3 or TRBV12-4 and TRBJ1-2; TRBD1 matches 8 bases. V lost 7 bases, J lost 4 bases, and 8 bases stayed unmatched. This CDR3 contains 14 residues. The CDR3 spells CASIDRGISYGYTF. CDR3 nucleotide sequence: TGTGCCAGCATCGACAGGGGAATAAGCTATGGCTACACCTTC.

This clonotype has only a few counts. J is TRBJ2-7 and V is TRBV20-1; 11 bases match TRBD2. There are 16 residues in the CDR3. The germline V gene has CDR1 DFQATT and CDR2 SNEGSKA (reference sequence). The CDR3 is CSIKGVSTSGTYEQYF. The CDR3 DNA follows: TGCAGCATAAAAGGGGTATCGACTAGCGGGACCTACGAGCAGTACTTC.

This chain uses TRBV12-3 or TRBV12-4 with TRBJ2-6; no clear D gene. The CDR3 contains 17 residues. V was clipped by 5 bases and J by 0 bases, with 14 bases between them. CDR3 sequence reads: CASSPRGSNSGANVLTF. DNA for the CDR3: TGTGCCAGCAGTCCCCGAGGCAGTAACTCTGGGGCCAACGTCCTGACTTTC.

This clonotype showed up just a few times. The chain has TRBV4-3 and TRBJ2-7; possibly TRBD2 for D (6 bases). From germline, CDR1 is LGHNA and CDR2 YSLEER. This CDR3 is 15 amino acids long. V lost 0 bases to trimming and J lost 2 bases, with 11 bases between them. The CDR3 loop reads CASSQDVRGTYEQYF. The CDR3 region has the DNA TGCGCCAGCAGCCAAGATGTCCGGGGGACCTACGAGCAGTACTTC.

The chain links TRBV7-6 to TRBJ2-6; possibly TRBD1 for D (6 bases). CDR1 is SGHVS and CDR2 is FNYEAQ in the germline V gene. The CDR3 length is 16 residues. V shed 1 base and J shed 2 bases, with 9 bases lying between them. The CDR3: CASSLDRVAGANVLTF. CDR3 DNA: TGTGCCAGCAGCTTAGACAGGGTGGCTGGGGCCAACGTCCTGACTTTC.

This clonotype was detected only a few times. The J gene is TRBJ2-1, the V gene TRBV7-8, with TRBD2 matching over 12 bases. This CDR3 has 17 amino acids. The germline CDR1 and CDR2 sequences are SGHVS and FQNEAQ. With V trimmed by 1 base and J by 7 bases, 8 bases remained unmatched. Written as DNA, the CDR3 is TGTGCCAGCAGCTTAGTCATAATACTAGCGGGAGGTAATGAGCAGTTCTTC. This translates into CASSLVIILAGGNEQFF.